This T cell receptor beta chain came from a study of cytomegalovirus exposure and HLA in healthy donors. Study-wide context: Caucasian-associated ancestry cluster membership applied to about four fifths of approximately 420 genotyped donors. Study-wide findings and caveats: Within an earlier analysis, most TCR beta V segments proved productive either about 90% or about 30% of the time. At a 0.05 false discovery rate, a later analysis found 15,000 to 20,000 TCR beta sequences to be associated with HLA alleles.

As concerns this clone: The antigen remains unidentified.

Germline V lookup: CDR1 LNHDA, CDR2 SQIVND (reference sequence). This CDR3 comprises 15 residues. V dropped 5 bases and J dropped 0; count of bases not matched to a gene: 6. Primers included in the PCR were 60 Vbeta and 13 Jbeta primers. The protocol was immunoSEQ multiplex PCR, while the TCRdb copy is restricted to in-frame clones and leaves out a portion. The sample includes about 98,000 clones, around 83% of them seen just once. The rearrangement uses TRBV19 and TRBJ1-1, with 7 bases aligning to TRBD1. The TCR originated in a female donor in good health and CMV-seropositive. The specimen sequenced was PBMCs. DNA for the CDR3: TGTGCCAGTAGTGCTGGGACAGTCATGAACACTGAAGCTTTCTTT. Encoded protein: CASSAGTVMNTEAFF.